These T cell receptor beta chains were read from a single sample in a study of blood T cells in healthy people across ages. TCRdb processed the 5' RACE reads anew with MiXCR; each CDR3 protein has one entry. The sample has around 1,800,000 distinct CDR3 sequences, about 39% seen once. Sequenced material: blood. The receptors derive from a human donor in good health. CDR3s include the opening cysteine and the closing phenylalanine or tryptophan. D genes are given only for firm matches. Size is stated for part of the rows, as once, few or many counts, or as a class when the clone is expanded.

>NA|TRBV7-8|TRBJ2-1|many
CASSLNSGEQFF
TGTGCCAGCAGCCTCAACTCGGGGGAGCAGTTCTTC
>NA|TRBV29-1|TRBJ2-2|NA
CSVESGELFF
TGCAGCGTTGAGTCCGGGGAGCTGTTTTTT
>NA|TRBV29-1|TRBJ2-1|NA
CSVLFYEQFF
TGCAGCGTTCTATTCTATGAGCAGTTCTTC
>NA|TRBV29-1|TRBJ2-7|few
CSVRGRNRQGVSYEQYF
TGCAGCGTCCGGGGGCGAAACCGACAGGGAGTATCCTACGAGCAGTACTTC
>TRBD2|TRBV10-3|TRBJ2-5|NA
CAIREAGEETQYF
TGTGCCATCAGGGAGGCGGGAGAAGAGACCCAGTACTTC
>NA|TRBV7-2|TRBJ1-5|NA
CASSSEGNQPQHF
TGTGCCAGCAGCTCCGAGGGCAATCAGCCCCAGCATTTT
>NA|TRBV7-2|TRBJ2-1|few
CASSLIGGYYNEQFF
TGTGCCAGCAGCTTAATAGGAGGATACTACAATGAGCAGTTCTTC
>TRBD1|TRBV20-1|TRBJ2-1|few
CSANIHGTEYNEQFF
TGCAGTGCCAACATACACGGGACAGAGTACAATGAGCAGTTCTTC
>NA|TRBV12-3/TRBV12-4|TRBJ1-2|NA
CASSARVTYSSNYGYTF
TGTGCCAGCAGTGCCAGAGTCACCTATTCCTCTAACTATGGCTACACCTTC
>TRBD2|TRBV28|TRBJ2-3|few
CASPDRPIAGDVDTQYF
TGTGCCAGCCCTGACAGGCCGATAGCGGGGGATGTAGATACGCAGTATTTT
>NA|TRBV20-1|TRBJ2-1|NA
CSATGGAYTIYNEQFF
TGCAGTGCTACAGGGGGGGCCTACACCATCTACAATGAGCAGTTCTTC
>TRBD2|TRBV9|TRBJ2-5|NA
CASTSGGRGEQYF
TGTGCCAGCACGAGCGGGGGACGGGGAGAGCAGTACTTC
>TRBD1|TRBV14|TRBJ1-2|once
CASSHSGTGYGYTF
TGTGCCAGCAGCCACTCCGGGACAGGATATGGCTACACCTTC
>NA|TRBV5-5|TRBJ2-2|NA
CASAPIFASSTGELFF
TGTGCCAGCGCTCCTATCTTTGCCAGCTCCACCGGGGAGCTGTTTTTT
>TRBD1|TRBV12-3/TRBV12-4|TRBJ1-5|NA
CASRTGWDQPQHF
TGTGCCAGCAGGACAGGGTGGGACCAGCCCCAGCATTTT
>TRBD1|TRBV19|TRBJ1-4|NA
CASSIGGGGTNEKLFF
TGTGCCAGTAGTATTGGAGGGGGCGGCACTAATGAAAAACTGTTTTTT
>TRBD2|TRBV28|TRBJ2-1|few
CASKSAGGSGYNEQFF
TGTGCCAGCAAGTCGGCGGGGGGGTCTGGTTACAATGAGCAGTTCTTC
>NA|TRBV4-2|TRBJ1-6|NA
CASSQELPRDYSPLHF
TGTGCCAGCAGCCAAGAGCTGCCCCGTGATTATTCACCCCTCCACTTT
>NA|TRBV20-1|TRBJ1-4|NA
CSARDRSPSTNEKLFF
TGCAGTGCTAGAGATCGGAGTCCTTCAACTAATGAAAAGCTGTTTTTT
>NA|TRBV6-2/TRBV6-3|TRBJ2-3|many
CASTYSEGSTQYF
TGTGCCAGCACCTACTCAGAGGGGAGTACGCAGTATTTT
>NA|TRBV7-8|TRBJ1-5|NA
CASSFWATRLDQPQHF
TGTGCCAGCAGCTTTTGGGCCACACGCCTCGATCAGCCCCAGCATTTT
>NA|TRBV11-2|TRBJ1-2|NA
CASSLVGVGGSHGYTF
TGTGCCAGCAGCTTAGTGGGGGTCGGGGGCTCTCATGGCTACACCTTC
>NA|TRBV2|TRBJ2-3|NA
CASSEAPSGFRYTQYF
TGTGCCAGCAGTGAAGCCCCCTCGGGTTTCAGGTATACGCAGTATTTT
>NA|TRBV20-1|TRBJ2-1|few
CSAVGRNLYNEQFF
TGCAGTGCCGTGGGGCGGAACCTATACAATGAGCAGTTCTTC
>NA|TRBV5-1|TRBJ2-1|few
CASSLASTNNEQFF
TGCGCCAGCAGCTTGGCTAGTACTAACAATGAGCAGTTCTTC
>NA|TRBV5-8|TRBJ2-1|NA
CASSLAVGGPYNERFF
TGTGCCAGCAGCTTGGCGGTCGGGGGGCCTTACAATGAGCGGTTCTTC
>TRBD1|TRBV7-2|TRBJ1-2|NA
CASTSRGATNYGYTF
TGTGCCAGCACCTCCAGGGGGGCGACTAACTATGGCTACACCTTC
>NA|TRBV4-1|TRBJ1-2|NA
CASSQTVANYGYTF
TGCGCCAGCAGCCAGACAGTAGCTAACTATGGCTACACCTTC
>TRBD1|TRBV5-1|TRBJ1-5|NA
CASRSGTGAGQPQHF
TGCGCCAGCAGATCCGGGACAGGGGCAGGTCAGCCCCAGCATTTT
>NA|TRBV7-7|TRBJ2-5|once
CASSIQVFGDQYF
TGTGCCAGCAGTATACAGGTTTTCGGGGACCAGTACTTC
>TRBD2|TRBV7-6|TRBJ2-5|NA
CASSFGISGEYNEQYF
TGTGCCAGCAGTTTCGGTATTAGCGGGGAGTACAATGAGCAGTACTTC
>NA|TRBV20-1|TRBJ2-1|NA
CSARDDLAINEQFF
TGCAGTGCTAGAGATGATCTAGCAATCAATGAGCAGTTCTTC
>TRBD1|TRBV28|TRBJ1-1|few
CASSIPGQYTEAFF
TGTGCCAGCAGTATACCGGGACAGTACACTGAAGCTTTCTTT
>NA|TRBV20-1|TRBJ2-5|NA
CSARGQGGGWETQYF
TGCAGTGCTAGGGGACAAGGGGGGGGTTGGGAGACCCAGTACTTC
>NA|TRBV7-2|TRBJ2-3|NA
CASSLVMVGNTDTQYF
TGTGCCAGCAGCTTAGTTATGGTAGGAAACACAGATACGCAGTATTTT
>NA|TRBV6-5|TRBJ2-5|NA
CAGRPDRYQETQYF
TGTGCCGGCAGGCCCGACAGGTACCAAGAGACCCAGTACTTC
>NA|TRBV12-3/TRBV12-4|TRBJ1-1|few
CASSLPGKTEAFF
TGTGCCAGCAGTTTACCAGGAAAGACTGAAGCTTTCTTT
>NA|TRBV29-1|TRBJ2-1|NA
CSVAGGGSGEQFF
TGCAGCGTCGCCGGAGGAGGGTCGGGTGAGCAGTTCTTC
>NA|TRBV7-3|TRBJ1-2|NA
CASSLIGGEHGYTF
TGTGCCAGCAGCTTAATCGGAGGGGAACATGGCTACACCTTC
>TRBD1|TRBV6-5|TRBJ1-2|few
CASRPGQGGSYGYTF
TGTGCCAGCAGGCCCGGACAGGGCGGGAGCTATGGCTACACCTTC
>NA|TRBV20-1|TRBJ1-1|NA
CSARGALTNTEAFF
TGCAGTGCTAGAGGAGCTCTTACTAACACTGAAGCTTTCTTT
>NA|TRBV19|TRBJ2-7|NA
CASSISGAGSYEQYF
TGTGCCAGTAGTATTTCAGGGGCTGGCTCCTACGAGCAGTACTTC
>TRBD1|TRBV4-1|TRBJ2-7|NA
CASSQGLTGAPFPSYEQYF
TGCGCCAGCAGCCAAGGACTGACAGGGGCCCCCTTTCCCAGCTACGAGCAGTACTTC
>NA|TRBV27|TRBJ2-3|few
CASSHVGAADTQYF
TGTGCCAGCAGTCACGTAGGGGCTGCAGATACGCAGTATTTT